The 7 T cell receptor beta chains presented below share a single source sample, sequenced in a study of cytomegalovirus exposure and HLA in healthy donors. PCR used 60 Vbeta primers and 13 Jbeta primers. The method was immunoSEQ multiplex PCR; TCRdb's version includes in-frame clones alone and lacks a portion of them. The sample shows 90,000 to 130,000 clones, about three quarters of them seen only once. Sequenced sample: PBMCs. The receptors derive from a woman aged 55-70 years in good health and CMV-seropositive.

The chain is built from TRBV28 and TRBJ1-3, with 7 positions matching TRBD1. The ends lost 4 bases at V and 4 bases at J; junction bases unmatched: 4. The CDR3 loop spans 14 amino acids. Germline assignment: CDR1 MDHEN and CDR2 SYDVKM. The DNA for the CDR3 is TGTGCCAGCAGTTCCCACAGGGGAGGAAACACCATATATTTT. It is translated as CASSSHRGGNTIYF. The full variable domain, in which reference TRBV28 and TRBJ1-3 provide the parts outside the CDR3, is DVKVTQSSRYLVKRTGEKVFLECVQDMDHENMFWYRQDPGLGLRLIYFSYDVKMKEKGDIPEGYSVSREKKERFSLILESASTNQTSMYLCASSSHRGGNTIYFGEGSWLTVV.

The V gene is TRBV18, the J gene TRBJ2-7; 7 bases line up with TRBD1. The V and J ends lost 2 bases and 4 bases, in that order; junction bases with no gene match: 5. This CDR3 has 14 residues. CDR1 KGHSH and CDR2 LQKENI come from the germline V gene. The CDR3 is CASSPGTAKYEQYF. The CDR3 DNA sequence: TGTGCCAGCTCACCAGGGACAGCCAAGTACGAGCAGTACTTC.

This clone was picked up many times. This chain joins TRBV6-1 and TRBJ1-4; D is unclear. CDR3 length: 11 residues. Trimming took 6 bases from V and 11 from J, leaving 10 bases between them. Germline loops: CDR1 MNHNS, CDR2 SASEGT. The CDR3 DNA is TGTGCCAGCAGCCCCCTTTTGAAACTGTTTTTT. Translation gives CASSPLLKLFF.

As for this clone: An end of the junction differs from the germline gene, which may be a read error. V gene TRBV7-9 combines with J gene TRBJ2-7, with D tentatively TRBD1 (6 bases). CDR3 length: 13 residues. Germline loops: CDR1 SEHNR, CDR2 FQNEAQ (reference sequence). The CDR3 sequence: CSSSFQGLGEQYF. The CDR3 region has the DNA TGTTCCAGCAGCTTCCAGGGGCTAGGGGAGCAGTACTTC.

The V gene is TRBV6-5, the J gene TRBJ2-7; TRBD2 matches at 8 bases. In germline, CDR1 is MNHEY, CDR2 SVGAGI. CDR3 length: 15 amino acids. V lost 0 bases and J lost 3; bases outside the gene matches: 4. The CDR3 sequence is CASSYSQSGSYEQYF. The CDR3 DNA sequence: TGTGCCAGCAGTTACTCGCAGAGCGGGAGCTACGAGCAGTACTTC.

The rearrangement joins TRBV6-1 to TRBJ2-5; 12 nucleotides line up with TRBD2. The J call could be wrong; TRBJ2-7 is a better fit for the DNA end. Germline V gene data show CDR1 as MNHNS and CDR2 as SASEGT. The CDR3 is made up of 16 amino acids. DNA of the CDR3: TGTGCCAGCAGTGTCACTAGCGGGAGGAGCTCCTACGAGCAGTACTTC. This sequence encodes CASSVTSGRSSYEQYF.

The gene calls are TRBV19 and TRBJ1-2; TRBD1 is a possible D gene (6 bases). The V gene's germline CDR1 is LNHDA and CDR2 SQIVND (reference sequence). This CDR3 is built from 18 residues. V lost 6 bases and J lost 8, with 31 bases in between. Written as DNA, the CDR3 is TGTGCCAGTAGCTTATCCACGACAACTACAGGGCGTCGGGGCGGCTACACCTTC. Translated, it gives CASSLSTTTTGRRGGYTF.